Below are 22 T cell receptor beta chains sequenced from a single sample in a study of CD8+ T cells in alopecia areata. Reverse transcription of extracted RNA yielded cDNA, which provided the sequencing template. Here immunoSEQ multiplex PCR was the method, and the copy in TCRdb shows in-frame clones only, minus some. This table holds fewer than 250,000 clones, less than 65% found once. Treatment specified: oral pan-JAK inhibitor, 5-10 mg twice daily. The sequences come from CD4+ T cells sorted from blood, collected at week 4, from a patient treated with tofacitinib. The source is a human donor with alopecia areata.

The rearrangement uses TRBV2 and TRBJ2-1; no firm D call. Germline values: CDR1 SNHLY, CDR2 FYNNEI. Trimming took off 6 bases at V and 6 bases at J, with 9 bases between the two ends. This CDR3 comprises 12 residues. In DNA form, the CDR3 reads TGTGCCAGCAGCCTAGAATCCAATGAGCAGTTCTTC. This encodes CASSLESNEQFF.

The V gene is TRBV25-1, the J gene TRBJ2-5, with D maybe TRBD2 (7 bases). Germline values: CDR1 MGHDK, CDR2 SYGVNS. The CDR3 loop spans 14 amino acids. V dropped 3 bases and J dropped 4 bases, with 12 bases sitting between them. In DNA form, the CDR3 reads TGTGCCAGCAGTGAGGGGGGGACAAGAGAGACCCAGTACTTC. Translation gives CASSEGGTRETQYF.

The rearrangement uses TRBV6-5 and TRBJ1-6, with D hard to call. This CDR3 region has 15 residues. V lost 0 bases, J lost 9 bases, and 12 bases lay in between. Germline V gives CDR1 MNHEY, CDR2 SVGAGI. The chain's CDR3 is CASSYSPILGSPLHF. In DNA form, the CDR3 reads TGTGCCAGCAGTTACTCGCCCATACTCGGTTCACCCCTCCACTTT.

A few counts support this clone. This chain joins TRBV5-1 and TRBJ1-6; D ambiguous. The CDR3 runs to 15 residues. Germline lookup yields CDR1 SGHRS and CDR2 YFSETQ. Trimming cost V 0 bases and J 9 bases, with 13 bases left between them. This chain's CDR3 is CASSLARTASSPLHF. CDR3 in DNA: TGCGCCAGCAGCTTGGCTAGGACCGCCAGTTCACCCCTCCACTTT. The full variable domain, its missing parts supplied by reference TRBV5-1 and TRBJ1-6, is KAGVTQTPRYLIKTRGQQVTLSCSPISGHRSVSWYQQTPGQGLQFLFEYFSETQRNKGNFPGRFSGRQFSNSRSEMNVSTLELGDSALYLCASSLARTASSPLHFGNGTRLTVT.

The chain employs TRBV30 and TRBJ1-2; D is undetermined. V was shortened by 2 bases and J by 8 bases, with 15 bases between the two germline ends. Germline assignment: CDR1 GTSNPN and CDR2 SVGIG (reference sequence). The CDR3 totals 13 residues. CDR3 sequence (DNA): TGTGCCTGGAGTTCAGGAGTTTTTAGCGGCTACACCTTC. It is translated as CAWSSGVFSGYTF.

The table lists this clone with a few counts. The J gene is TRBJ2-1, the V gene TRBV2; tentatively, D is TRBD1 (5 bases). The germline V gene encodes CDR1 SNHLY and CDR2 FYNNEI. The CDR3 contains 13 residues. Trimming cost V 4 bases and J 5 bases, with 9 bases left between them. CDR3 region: CASSGQGNNEQFF. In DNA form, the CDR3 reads TGTGCCAGCAGTGGCCAGGGTAACAATGAGCAGTTCTTC.

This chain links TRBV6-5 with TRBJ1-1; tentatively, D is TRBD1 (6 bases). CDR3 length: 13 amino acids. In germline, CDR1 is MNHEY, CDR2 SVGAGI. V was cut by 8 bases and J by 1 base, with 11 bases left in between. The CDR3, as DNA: TGTGCCAGCGGACAGATTCCGAACACTGAAGCTTTCTTT. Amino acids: CASGQIPNTEAFF.

CDR3: CASSGQGLGTQYF. The CDR3 nucleotides are TGTGCCAGCAGCGGCCAGGGACTCGGCACCCAGTACTTC. The chain links TRBV2 to TRBJ2-5, with a weak D call TRBD2 (6 bases). CDR1 SNHLY and CDR2 FYNNEI come from the germline V gene. V was shortened by 6 bases and J by 8 bases, with 16 bases between the two germline ends. There are 13 residues in the CDR3.

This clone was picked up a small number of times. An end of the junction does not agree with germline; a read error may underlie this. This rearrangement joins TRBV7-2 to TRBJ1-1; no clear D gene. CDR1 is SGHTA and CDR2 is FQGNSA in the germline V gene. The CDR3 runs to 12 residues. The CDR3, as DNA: TGTGCCAGCAGCTCGACAAACAGTGAAGCTTTCTTT. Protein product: CASSSTNSEAFF.

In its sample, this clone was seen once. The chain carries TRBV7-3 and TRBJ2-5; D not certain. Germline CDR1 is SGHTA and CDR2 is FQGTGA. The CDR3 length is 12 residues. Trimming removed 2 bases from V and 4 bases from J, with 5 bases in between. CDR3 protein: CASSLVGETQYF. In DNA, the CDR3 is TGTGCCAGCAGCTTAGTGGGAGAGACCCAGTACTTC.

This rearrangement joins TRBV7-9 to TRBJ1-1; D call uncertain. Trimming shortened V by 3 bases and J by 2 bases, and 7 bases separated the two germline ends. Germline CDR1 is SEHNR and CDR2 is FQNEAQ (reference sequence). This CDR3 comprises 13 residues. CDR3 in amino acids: CASSFPDNTEAFF. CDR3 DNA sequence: TGTGCCAGCAGCTTTCCGGACAACACTGAAGCTTTCTTT.

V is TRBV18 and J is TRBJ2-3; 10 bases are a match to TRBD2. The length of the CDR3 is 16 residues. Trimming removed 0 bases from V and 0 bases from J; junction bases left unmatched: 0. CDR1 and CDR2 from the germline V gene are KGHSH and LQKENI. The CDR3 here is CASSPPTSGSTDTQYF. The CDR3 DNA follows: TGTGCCAGCTCACCACCGACTAGCGGGAGCACAGATACGCAGTATTTT. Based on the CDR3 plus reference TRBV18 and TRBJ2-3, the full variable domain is NAGVMQNPRHLVRRRGQEARLRCSPMKGHSHVYWYRQLPEEGLKFMVYLQKENIIDESGMPKERFSAEFPKEGPSILRIQQVVRGDSAAYFCASSPPTSGSTDTQYFGPGTRLTVL.

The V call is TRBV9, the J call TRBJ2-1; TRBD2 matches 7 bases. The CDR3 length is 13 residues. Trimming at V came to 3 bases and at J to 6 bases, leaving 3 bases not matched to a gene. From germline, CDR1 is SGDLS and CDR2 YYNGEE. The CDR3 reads CASSAVAGNEQFF. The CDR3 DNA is TGTGCCAGCAGCGCCGTAGCGGGCAATGAGCAGTTCTTC. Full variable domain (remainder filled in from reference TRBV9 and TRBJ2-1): DSGVTQTPKHLITATGQRVTLRCSPRSGDLSVYWYQQSLDQGLQFLIQYYNGEERAKGNILERFSAQQFPDLHSELNLSSLELGDSALYFCASSAVAGNEQFFGPGTRLTVL.

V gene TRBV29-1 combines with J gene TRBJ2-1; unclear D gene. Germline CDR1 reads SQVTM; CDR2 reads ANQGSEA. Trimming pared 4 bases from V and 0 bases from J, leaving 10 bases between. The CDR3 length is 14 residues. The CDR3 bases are TGCAGCGTTGGCACGTTCAGCTCCTACAATGAGCAGTTCTTC. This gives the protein CSVGTFSSYNEQFF.

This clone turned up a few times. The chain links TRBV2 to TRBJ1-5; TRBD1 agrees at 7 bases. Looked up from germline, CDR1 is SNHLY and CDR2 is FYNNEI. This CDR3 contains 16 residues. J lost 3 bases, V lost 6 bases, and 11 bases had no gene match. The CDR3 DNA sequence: TGTGCCAGCAGGGGGGACAGCTTATCTTACAATCAGCCCCAGCATTTT. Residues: CASRGDSLSYNQPQHF.

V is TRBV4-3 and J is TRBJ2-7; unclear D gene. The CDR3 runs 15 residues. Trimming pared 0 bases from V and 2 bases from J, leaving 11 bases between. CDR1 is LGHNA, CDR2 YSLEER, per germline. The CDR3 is CASSQDLGPTYEQYF. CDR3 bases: TGCGCCAGCAGCCAAGACTTAGGGCCGACCTACGAGCAGTACTTC.

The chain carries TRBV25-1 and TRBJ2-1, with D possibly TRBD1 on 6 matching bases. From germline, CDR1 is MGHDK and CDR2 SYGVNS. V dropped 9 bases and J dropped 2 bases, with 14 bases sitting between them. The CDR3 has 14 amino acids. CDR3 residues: CASRGQGPYNEQFF. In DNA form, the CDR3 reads TGTGCCAGTCGAGGGCAGGGGCCCTACAATGAGCAGTTCTTC.

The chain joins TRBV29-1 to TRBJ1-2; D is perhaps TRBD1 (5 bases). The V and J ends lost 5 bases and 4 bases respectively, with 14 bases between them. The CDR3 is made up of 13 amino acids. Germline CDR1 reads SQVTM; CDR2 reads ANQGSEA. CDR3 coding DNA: TGCAGCGTTTCTGAGCAGGGAGGCTATGGCTACACCTTC. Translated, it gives CSVSEQGGYGYTF.

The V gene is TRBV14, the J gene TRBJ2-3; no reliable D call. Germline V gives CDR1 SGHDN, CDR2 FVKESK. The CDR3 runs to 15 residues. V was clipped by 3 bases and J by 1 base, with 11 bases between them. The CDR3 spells CASSQVPPGTDTQYF. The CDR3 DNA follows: TGTGCCAGCAGCCAGGTTCCCCCCGGCACAGATACGCAGTATTTT.

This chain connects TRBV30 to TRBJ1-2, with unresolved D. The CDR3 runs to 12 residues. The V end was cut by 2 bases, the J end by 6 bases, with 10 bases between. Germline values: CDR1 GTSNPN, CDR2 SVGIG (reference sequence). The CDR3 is CAWSTGPHGYTF. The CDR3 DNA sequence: TGTGCCTGGAGTACCGGTCCCCATGGCTACACCTTC.

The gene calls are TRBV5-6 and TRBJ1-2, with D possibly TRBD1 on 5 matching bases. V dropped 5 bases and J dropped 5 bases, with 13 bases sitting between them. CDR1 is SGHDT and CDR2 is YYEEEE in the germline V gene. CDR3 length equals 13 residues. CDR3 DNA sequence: TGTGCCAGCAGGCCGGGACGCGATTATGGCTACACCTTC. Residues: CASRPGRDYGYTF.

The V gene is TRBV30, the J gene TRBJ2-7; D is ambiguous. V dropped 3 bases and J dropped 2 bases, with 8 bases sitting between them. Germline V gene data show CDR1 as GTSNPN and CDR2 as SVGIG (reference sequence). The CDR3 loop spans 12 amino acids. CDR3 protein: CAWRRVAYEQYF. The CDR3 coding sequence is TGTGCCTGGAGAAGAGTCGCCTACGAGCAGTACTTC.